The rows below give T cell receptor beta chains drawn from one sample of a study of blood T cell repertoires in COVID-19. Libraries were prepared by immunoSEQ multiplex PCR; TCRdb keeps only in-frame clonotypes and omits some of them. The sample lists some 260,000 clones, roughly 88% occurring once. Sequenced input: peripheral blood. Receptor source: a man older than 75 with acute or convalescent COVID-19. Each CDR3 is given with its conserved first and last residue. A D gene is named only where the DNA matches it firmly. Rows may omit the clone size; those that give it use once, few, many or a size class.

CDR3nt,CDR3aa,v_gene,d_gene,j_gene,abundance
TGTGCCAGCAGCCCTACCCCGACTAGCGGGAGTGATGAGCAGTTCTTC,CASSPTPTSGSDEQFF,TRBV3-1/TRBV3-2,TRBD2,TRBJ2-1,-
TGTGCCAGCAAGGGGAGTACTAGCGGAGGACCCTACAATGAGCAGTTCTTC,CASKGSTSGGPYNEQFF,TRBV28,TRBD2,TRBJ2-1,few
TGCGCCAGCAGCCAAGATCCTAGCGGGAGTAAAGGTGAGCAGTTCTTC,CASSQDPSGSKGEQFF,TRBV4-1,TRBD2,TRBJ2-1,-
TGTGCCAGCAGTTGGACAGGGGATGGCTACACCTTC,CASSWTGDGYTF,TRBV6-2/TRBV6-3,TRBD1,TRBJ1-2,-
TGTGCCAGCAGCCACGCAAATTACGAGCGGGGGGGCAGAGAGACCCAGTACTTC,CASSHANYERGGRETQYF,TRBV14,TRBD2,TRBJ2-5,-
TGTGCCAGCAGCTTGGTGGGGGGGTGGTACGAGCAGTACTTC,CASSLVGGWYEQYF,TRBV5-6,TRBD2,TRBJ2-7,-
TGCGCCAGCAGCTTGGGACAGGTGGGATCGAACACCGGGGAGCTGTTTTTT,CASSLGQVGSNTGELFF,TRBV5-1,-,TRBJ2-2,-
TGTGCCAGCAGCACTCTAGCGGGAGAGGTGGATACGCAGTATTTT,CASSTLAGEVDTQYF,TRBV7-2,TRBD2,TRBJ2-3,-
TGCGCCAGCAGCTTTGGAGTAAACACAGATACGCAGTATTTT,CASSFGVNTDTQYF,TRBV5-1,-,TRBJ2-3,once
TGTGCCAGCAGCTCACTAGAAAACAATGAGCAGTTCTTC,CASSSLENNEQFF,TRBV9,-,TRBJ2-1,-
TGTGCCAGCAGCTCGGGACTAGCGGGGTATCAAGAGACCCAGTACTTC,CASSSGLAGYQETQYF,TRBV7-2,TRBD2,TRBJ2-5,-
TGTGCCAGCAAACCGGGACTAGCGGGTTCCAATGAGCAGTTCTTC,CASKPGLAGSNEQFF,TRBV6-6,TRBD2,TRBJ2-1,-
TGCGCCAGCAGACAGCGGGGGGAAGTAGAGACCCAGTACTTC,CASRQRGEVETQYF,TRBV10-1,TRBD2,TRBJ2-5,-
TGTGCCAGCAGCCAGTATGGGGGGGCAGTATGGTACTTC,CASSQYGGAVWYF,TRBV3-1/TRBV3-2,-,TRBJ2-4,-
TGTGCCAGCAGCTTAGGGAGCGGGTTAGCCAAAAACATTCAGTACTTC,CASSLGSGLAKNIQYF,TRBV7-8,-,TRBJ2-4,-
TGCGCCAGCAGCTTAGGGGGGGACAATCTTGAAGCTTTCTTT,CASSLGGDNLEAFF,TRBV5-1,-,TRBJ1-1,-
TGTGCCAGCAGACCACCGACAGGGAACAATCAGCCCCAGCATTTT,CASRPPTGNNQPQHF,TRBV6-6,TRBD1,TRBJ1-5,-
TGTGCTAGTGGTTTGGGTCCGGACAGCCCAACTAATGAAAAACTGTTTTTT,CASGLGPDSPTNEKLFF,TRBV12-5,-,TRBJ1-4,-
TGTGCCAGCAGCTTACAACAGGGGGCCGGGGAGCTGTTTTTT,CASSLQQGAGELFF,TRBV7-3,TRBD1,TRBJ2-2,-
TGTGCCAGCGGAGGTAGTCAGCCCCAGCATTTT,CASGGSQPQHF,TRBV28,-,TRBJ1-5,-
TGCGCCAGCAGCCAATTAACAGGGGGATGGTCTGGGGCCAACGTCCTGACTTTC,CASSQLTGGWSGANVLTF,TRBV4-1,TRBD1,TRBJ2-6,few
TGTGCCAGCAGCTTGGAGGGGGGGGTCCAAGAGACCCAGTACTTC,CASSLEGGVQETQYF,TRBV5-4,-,TRBJ2-5,-
TGTGCCAGCAGCACCGGACACTCCACCGGGGAGCTGTTTTTT,CASSTGHSTGELFF,TRBV5-4,-,TRBJ2-2,-
TGTGCCAGCTCATATGGGACAGGGGAGGGAATGAACACTGAAGCTTTCTTT,CASSYGTGEGMNTEAFF,TRBV18,TRBD1,TRBJ1-1,-